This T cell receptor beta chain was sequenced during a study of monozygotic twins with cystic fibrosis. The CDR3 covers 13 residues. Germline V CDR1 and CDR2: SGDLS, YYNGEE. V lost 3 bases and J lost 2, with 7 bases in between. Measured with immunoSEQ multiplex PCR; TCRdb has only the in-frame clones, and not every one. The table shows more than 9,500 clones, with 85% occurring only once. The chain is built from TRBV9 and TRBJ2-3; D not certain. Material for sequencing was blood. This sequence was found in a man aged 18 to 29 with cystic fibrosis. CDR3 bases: TGTGCCAGCAGCGCCCCCTCCACAGATACGCAGTATTTT. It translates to CASSAPSTDTQYF.